This T cell receptor (beta chain) was captured by sequencing in a study of blood T cell repertoires in COVID-19. Study-level information: The cDNA or gDNA used as material had been derived from T cells, B-cell-depleted T cells, or PBMCs.

The assay was immunoSEQ multiplex PCR, and TCRdb's table has in-frame clones only and misses some. Here the sample spans 200,000 to 250,000 clones, around 80% being singletons. This CDR3 comprises 16 residues. Germline V gene lookup returns CDR1 SGDLS and CDR2 YYNGEE. V was pared by 0 bases and J by 7 bases, with 7 bases of the junction left unmatched. Material for sequencing was peripheral blood. The receptor's source is a woman older than 75 with active or convalescent COVID-19. The chain couples TRBV9 to TRBJ2-2; 9 nucleotides match TRBD2. DNA for the CDR3: TGTGCCAGCAGCGTAGGGCTAGCGGGATCTAGCGGGGAGCTGTTTTTT. It codes for CASSVGLAGSSGELFF.